One TCR beta chain is described in this entry. The data originate from a study of blood T cell repertoires in COVID-19. Clones were read by immunoSEQ multiplex PCR, and TCRdb kept only the in-frame ones, dropping some. The sample contains roughly 230,000 clones, approximately 86% of which appear only once. Trimming pared 4 bases from V and 0 bases from J, leaving 11 bases between. Germline V CDR1 and CDR2: SGHRS, YFSETQ. The CDR3 is 16 amino acids. Sequencing was carried out using peripheral blood. This TCR was recovered from an elderly woman with acute or convalescent COVID-19. The chain is built from TRBV5-1 and TRBJ1-6; the D gene is possibly TRBD1 (6 bases). The CDR3 DNA reads TGCGCCAGCAGCACCGGACAGTCCTCCTATAATTCACCCCTCCACTTT. This gives the protein CASSTGQSSYNSPLHF.